Each of the 4 T cell receptor beta chains below was sequenced from the same sample in a study of a mutant IDH1 vaccine in newly diagnosed glioma. Time point: baseline, week 1 (first vaccination visit). The treatment denotes: pre-vaccination baseline after standard-of-care therapy. This table comes from immunoSEQ multiplex PCR, and its TCRdb copy is limited to in-frame clones, with some not included. This sample yields some 100,000 clones, of which roughly 80% are seen a single time; approximately 7% belongs to the top ten. Sequenced material: PBMCs, taken from a glioma patient treated with radiotherapy, temozolomide or both. The receptors derive from a woman aged 50 to 60 with glioma.

This clone was seen only a few times. The chain couples TRBV5-1 to TRBJ1-1; 7 bases map to TRBD1. Germline V gives CDR1 SGHRS, CDR2 YFSETQ. The CDR3 contains 16 residues. The V and J ends lost 2 bases and 0 bases, in that order; junction bases with no gene match: 7. CDR3 sequence reads: CASSLEGAALNTEAFF. The CDR3 nucleotides are TGCGCCAGCAGCTTAGAGGGGGCCGCGTTGAACACTGAAGCTTTCTTT.

The chain recombines TRBV4-3 with TRBJ2-1; the match to TRBD2 covers 10 bases. Per the germline V gene, CDR1 is LGHNA and CDR2 is YSLEER. J lost 0 bases, V lost 4 bases, and 6 bases had no gene match. The CDR3 runs to 17 residues. The CDR3 loop reads CASSRVAGGFSYNEQFF. The CDR3 nucleotides read TGCGCCAGCAGCCGGGTAGCGGGGGGTTTCTCCTACAATGAGCAGTTCTTC.

This clone was detected only once. The chain links TRBV6-5 to TRBJ1-1; D may be TRBD1 (5 bases). CDR1 and CDR2 (germline): MNHEY, SVGAGI. Trimming took off 0 bases at V and 5 bases at J, with 10 bases between the two ends. The CDR3 runs to 14 residues. The CDR3 sequence is CASSYSGGETEAFF. The CDR3 nucleotides are TGTGCCAGCAGTTACTCGGGGGGTGAGACTGAAGCTTTCTTT.

The V and J genes are TRBV27 and TRBJ1-4; D unresolved. The CDR3 covers 13 residues. The germline V gene has CDR1 MNHEY and CDR2 SMNVEV (reference sequence). V was shortened by 2 bases and J by 11 bases, with 12 bases between the two germline ends. This CDR3 reads CASSLERRAKLFF. The CDR3 DNA reads TGTGCCAGCAGTTTAGAGAGGAGGGCGAAACTGTTTTTT.